This T cell receptor beta chain was recovered during a study of regulatory T cells in long-lasting Graves disease. Whole-study findings and limits: Persistent disease showed a preference for TRBV28, TRBJ1-2 and TRBJ2-5.

Time point reported: newly diagnosed GD, antithyroid drugs for less than 3 months. PBMC RNA was the source of the TCR library. The germline gives CDR1 LNHNV, CDR2 YYDKDF (reference sequence). After removal of 1 base from V and 4 bases from J, the junction contained 7 bases not matched to a gene. This CDR3 contains 17 residues. Through Arm-PCR of CDR3 regions and iRepertoire HTBI primers, TCR beta libraries were built. From the multiplex PCR reads, TCRdb called clonotypes with MiXCR, one entry per CDR3 protein. The data hold hundreds of thousands of distinct CDR3 sequences, with less than 20% observed a single time. Comment on this clonotype: The antigen is undetermined.

These data also formed part of another study, on T cells in Graves' hyperthyroidism and ophthalmopathy. That source adds: In validation, the model predicted ophthalmopathy. These predictions came a median about 6.5 months before onset.

The chain joins TRBV15 to TRBJ2-6; 7 nucleotides line up with TRBD2. Sample: peripheral blood mononuclear cells (PBMCs), taken at new diagnosis, from a patient treated with antithyroid drugs. The source is a woman in her 30s with Graves disease. The CDR3 DNA reads TGTGCCACCAGCAGAGCGCGGGGGATGGCCGGGGCCAACGTCCTGACTTTC. Encoded protein: CATSRARGMAGANVLTF. Full variable domain (rest looked up from reference TRBV15 and TRBJ2-6): DAMVIQNPRYQVTQFGKPVTLSCSQTLNHNVMYWYQQKSSQAPKLLFHYYDKDFNNEADTPDNFQSRRPNTSFCFLDIRSPGLGDTAMYLCATSRARGMAGANVLTFGAGSRLTVL.